These T cell receptor beta chains were read from a single sample in a study of PD-1 blockade in classical Hodgkin lymphoma. Method: immunoSEQ multiplex PCR; TCRdb's copy keeps in-frame clones and lacks some. This sample has about 84,000 clones, with about 89% found just once. The source was peripheral blood mononuclear cells (PBMCs), collected at baseline. Receptors were obtained from a human donor with classical Hodgkin lymphoma. Both conserved end residues are part of each CDR3. A D gene is named only where the DNA matches it firmly. Clone size appears in some rows only: once, few, many, or a class for an expanded clone.

>-|TRBJ1-4|-|TRBV4-3
TGCGCCAGCAGCCAAGGGTTGTACGCAACTAATGAAAAACTGTTTTTT
CASSQGLYATNEKLFF
>-|TRBJ2-2|TRBD2|TRBV27
TGTGCCAGCAGTTTAGGTTGGACTAGCGGGAGGACCGGGGAGCTGTTTTTT
CASSLGWTSGRTGELFF
>-|TRBJ2-3|-|TRBV7-2
TGTGCCAGCAGCTTAGCAGCCACGGGGTCAGATACGCAGTATTTT
CASSLAATGSDTQYF
>-|TRBJ1-4|-|TRBV6-1
TGTGCCAGCAGTGAAGGGGCCTTGGAAGGGTTTAATGAAAAACTGTTTTTT
CASSEGALEGFNEKLFF
>-|TRBJ2-1|TRBD2|TRBV7-9
TGTGCCAGCAGCTATGGACTAGCGGGAGTTGATGAGCAGTTCTTC
CASSYGLAGVDEQFF
>-|TRBJ2-5|-|TRBV2
TGTGCCAGCACATCGGACAGCCAAGAGACCCAGTACTTC
CASTSDSQETQYF
>-|TRBJ1-1|-|TRBV6-5
TGTGCCAGCAGACTCACAGAGAACACTGAAGCTTTCTTT
CASRLTENTEAFF
>-|TRBJ1-5|-|TRBV5-1
TGCGCCAGCAGCCTAACAGGGTTGAATGGCAATCAGCCCCAGCATTTT
CASSLTGLNGNQPQHF
>few|TRBJ1-1|TRBD1|TRBV19
TGTGCCAGTAGTCCACAGGGGGAGGTGCTCACTGAAGCTTTCTTT
CASSPQGEVLTEAFF
>-|TRBJ1-5|TRBD1|TRBV4-2
TGTGCCAGCAGCCGCGCCGGGACAGGGACTCAGCCCCAGCATTTT
CASSRAGTGTQPQHF
>once|TRBJ1-2|-|TRBV11-2
TGTGCCAGCAGCCCAGAGGGCTATGATAACTATGGCTACACCTTC
CASSPEGYDNYGYTF
>-|TRBJ2-7|-|TRBV20-1
TGCAGTGCTAGCCCTGGCTACGAGCAGTACTTC
CSASPGYEQYF
>once|TRBJ1-1|-|TRBV7-9
TGTGCCAGCAGCGAAGAGGGGGGCGTGAACACTGAAGCTTTCTTT
CASSEEGGVNTEAFF
>once|TRBJ1-4|-|TRBV5-5
TGTGCCAGCAGCTTGACCCCCTCGGGTCCACCAGAGGAAAAACTGTTTTTT
CASSLTPSGPPEEKLFF
>-|TRBJ1-3|-|TRBV5-4
TGTGCCAGCAGCTCCAGTTACTCTGGAAACACCATATATTTT
CASSSSYSGNTIYF
>-|TRBJ1-2|-|TRBV27
TGTGCCAGCAGTTCTAGGGCCGCTAACTATGGCTACACCTTC
CASSSRAANYGYTF
>-|TRBJ2-7|TRBD1|TRBV7-6
TGTGCCAGCAGCTTGGACAGGGGATCCTACGAGCAGTACTTC
CASSLDRGSYEQYF